This TCR beta chain was sequenced during a study of vaccination effects on CD4 cells after COVID-19. Clones were sequenced by immunoSEQ multiplex PCR, and TCRdb holds only the in-frame ones, with some missing. The sample lists more than 20,000 clones; 60% to 80% were seen once. Antigen-specific CD4+ T cells were expanded (with viral peptide pools) by the ViraFEST assay ahead of sequencing. When nine to ten days of culture had elapsed, CD4+ T cells were isolated. Participants received two doses of either the BNT162b2 or mRNA-1273 vaccine. The germline gives CDR1 GTSNPN, CDR2 SVGIG (reference sequence). This CDR3 has 14 residues. V lost 2 bases to trimming and J lost 8 bases, with 15 bases between them. As to this clone: Its target is not known.

The sample in question was CD4+ T cells from PBMCs cultured with SARS-CoV-2 spike peptides, obtained after COVID-19 vaccination. The origin of this receptor is a human donor who received a COVID-19 vaccine. Some clones in this sample may be carry-over from other donors' samples. The chain employs TRBV30 and TRBJ1-4; D not resolved. CDR3 protein: CAWSRGVDGEKLFF. The CDR3 coding sequence is TGTGCCTGGAGTCGAGGAGTGGATGGGGAAAAACTGTTTTTT.